This is a list of T cell receptor beta chains from one sample in a study of blood T cell repertoires in COVID-19. Profiling relied on immunoSEQ multiplex PCR, and the TCRdb table lists in-frame clones only, not all of them. The table includes more than 90,000 clones, around 81% detected once. Sample: peripheral blood. These receptors were obtained from a man aged 55-75 years with acute or convalescent COVID-19. The CDR3 runs from the conserved cysteine through the conserved F or W. Fields, in order: V gene, J gene, CDR3 length, clone size, D gene, CDR3 protein, CDR3 DNA. The D gene is left open where the match is weak. Not all rows give a size; the values are once, few, many and, for expanded clones, a class.

>TRBV4-3|TRBJ1-1|14|.|.
CASSQDWGEKEAFF
TGCGCCAGCAGCCAAGATTGGGGAGAGAAAGAAGCTTTCTTT
>TRBV7-7|TRBJ1-3|15|.|.
CASSLSGASGNTIYF
TGTGCTAGCAGCTTATCAGGGGCCTCTGGAAACACCATATATTTT
>TRBV7-2|TRBJ1-3|14|.|TRBD1
CASRDRGSGNTIYF
TGTGCCAGCAGGGACAGGGGCTCTGGAAACACCATATATTTT
>TRBV7-2|TRBJ1-5|15|.|.
CASSPDTGYGQPQHF
TGTGCCAGCAGTCCAGATACGGGTTACGGTCAGCCCCAGCATTTT
>TRBV19|TRBJ1-1|15|.|.
CASSVDFTMNTEAFF
TGTGCCAGTAGTGTCGACTTTACGATGAACACTGAAGCTTTCTTT
>TRBV9|TRBJ1-2|13|.|.
CASSPSSGYGYTF
TGTGCCAGCAGCCCATCCTCAGGGTATGGCTACACCTTC
>TRBV10-1|TRBJ2-1|17|.|TRBD2
CATSPLAGTHSYNEQFF
TGCGCCACCTCGCCACTAGCGGGGACCCACTCCTACAATGAGCAGTTCTTC
>TRBV19|TRBJ1-5|13|few|.
CASTGGGNQPQHF
TGTGCCAGTACAGGAGGCGGCAATCAGCCCCAGCATTTT
>TRBV28|TRBJ1-6|14|.|TRBD1
CASRQGAGRSPLHF
TGTGCCAGCAGGCAGGGGGCCGGTCGTTCACCCCTCCACTTT
>TRBV19|TRBJ2-2|13|.|TRBD1
CASRQGWTGELFF
TGTGCCAGCCGACAGGGGTGGACCGGGGAGCTGTTTTTT
>TRBV18|TRBJ2-5|16|.|TRBD2
CASSRPSGGAAETQYF
TGTGCCAGCTCCCGCCCGAGCGGGGGGGCCGCCGAGACCCAGTACTTC
>TRBV14|TRBJ2-3|13|.|.
CASSQDHSDTQYF
TGTGCCAGCAGCCAAGATCATAGCGATACGCAGTATTTT
>TRBV19|TRBJ2-5|15|.|TRBD1
CASSMGDRTQETQYF
TGTGCCAGTAGTATGGGGGACAGGACACAAGAGACCCAGTACTTC
>TRBV24-1|TRBJ2-2|15|.|.
CATSVRDISTGELFF
TGTGCCACCAGTGTGAGGGATATTAGTACCGGGGAGCTGTTTTTT
>TRBV5-4|TRBJ2-7|14|.|.
CASSLSGLSYEQYF
TGTGCCAGCAGCTTGTCTGGGCTCTCCTACGAGCAGTACTTC
>TRBV5-8|TRBJ2-1|16|.|.
CASSLGGVGSYNEQFF
TGTGCCAGCAGCTTGGGGGGGGTAGGCTCCTACAATGAGCAGTTCTTC
>TRBV18|TRBJ2-1|15|.|.
CASSPITQGKGEQFF
TGTGCCAGCTCACCAATTACGCAGGGGAAGGGCGAGCAGTTCTTC
>TRBV4-1|TRBJ2-3|14|.|.
CASSQVPVSDTQYF
TGCGCCAGCAGCCAAGTTCCGGTTTCAGATACGCAGTATTTT
>TRBV2|TRBJ2-5|13|.|TRBD1
CASSEGQRETQYF
TGTGCCAGCAGCGAGGGACAGCGAGAGACCCAGTACTTC
>TRBV30|TRBJ1-1|14|many|.
CAWSVYRVRTEAFF
TGTGCCTGGAGTGTATACAGGGTGAGAACTGAAGCTTTCTTT
>TRBV5-1|TRBJ2-1|16|.|TRBD1
CASSIRQGALVNEQFF
TGCGCCAGCAGCATTAGACAGGGGGCTCTGGTAAATGAGCAGTTCTTC
>TRBV9|TRBJ2-3|12|.|.
CASSAASSKVRF
TGTGCCAGCAGCGCCGCTTCCTCAAAAGTGCGTTTT
>TRBV27|TRBJ1-2|16|.|.
CASSLTGTTINYGYTF
TGTGCCAGCAGTTTAACTGGGACAACGATTAACTATGGCTACACCTTC
>TRBV5-1|TRBJ2-7|13|.|.
CASSLGRTYEQYF
TGCGCCAGCAGCTTGGGGCGGACCTACGAGCAGTACTTC
>TRBV27|TRBJ2-3|12|.|.
CASSPSTDTQYF
TGTGCCAGCAGCCCAAGCACAGATACGCAGTATTTT
>TRBV18|TRBJ2-1|15|.|TRBD2
CASSRPGLAGGEQFF
TGTGCCAGCTCACGGCCGGGACTAGCGGGAGGGGAGCAGTTCTTC
>TRBV2|TRBJ2-7|14|.|TRBD1
CASLGQGSSYEQYF
TGTGCCAGCTTGGGACAGGGGAGCTCCTACGAGCAGTACTTC
>TRBV25-1|TRBJ1-1|11|many|TRBD1
CASGRGQKAFF
TGTGCCAGCGGCAGGGGACAGAAAGCTTTCTTT
>TRBV5-1|TRBJ1-1|14|.|.
CASSLDGVGTEAFF
TGCGCCAGCAGCTTGGACGGGGTAGGTACTGAAGCTTTCTTT
>TRBV6-5|TRBJ1-5|14|few|.
CASTFSDKNQPQHF
TGTGCCAGCACCTTTTCGGACAAGAATCAGCCCCAGCATTTT
>TRBV9|TRBJ1-1|15|.|.
CASSVAGRGGTEAFF
TGTGCCAGCAGCGTAGCTGGGAGGGGGGGGACTGAAGCTTTCTTT
>TRBV30|TRBJ1-1|13|.|TRBD1
CARTGGWGTEAFF
TGTGCGAGGACAGGGGGCTGGGGCACTGAAGCTTTCTTT